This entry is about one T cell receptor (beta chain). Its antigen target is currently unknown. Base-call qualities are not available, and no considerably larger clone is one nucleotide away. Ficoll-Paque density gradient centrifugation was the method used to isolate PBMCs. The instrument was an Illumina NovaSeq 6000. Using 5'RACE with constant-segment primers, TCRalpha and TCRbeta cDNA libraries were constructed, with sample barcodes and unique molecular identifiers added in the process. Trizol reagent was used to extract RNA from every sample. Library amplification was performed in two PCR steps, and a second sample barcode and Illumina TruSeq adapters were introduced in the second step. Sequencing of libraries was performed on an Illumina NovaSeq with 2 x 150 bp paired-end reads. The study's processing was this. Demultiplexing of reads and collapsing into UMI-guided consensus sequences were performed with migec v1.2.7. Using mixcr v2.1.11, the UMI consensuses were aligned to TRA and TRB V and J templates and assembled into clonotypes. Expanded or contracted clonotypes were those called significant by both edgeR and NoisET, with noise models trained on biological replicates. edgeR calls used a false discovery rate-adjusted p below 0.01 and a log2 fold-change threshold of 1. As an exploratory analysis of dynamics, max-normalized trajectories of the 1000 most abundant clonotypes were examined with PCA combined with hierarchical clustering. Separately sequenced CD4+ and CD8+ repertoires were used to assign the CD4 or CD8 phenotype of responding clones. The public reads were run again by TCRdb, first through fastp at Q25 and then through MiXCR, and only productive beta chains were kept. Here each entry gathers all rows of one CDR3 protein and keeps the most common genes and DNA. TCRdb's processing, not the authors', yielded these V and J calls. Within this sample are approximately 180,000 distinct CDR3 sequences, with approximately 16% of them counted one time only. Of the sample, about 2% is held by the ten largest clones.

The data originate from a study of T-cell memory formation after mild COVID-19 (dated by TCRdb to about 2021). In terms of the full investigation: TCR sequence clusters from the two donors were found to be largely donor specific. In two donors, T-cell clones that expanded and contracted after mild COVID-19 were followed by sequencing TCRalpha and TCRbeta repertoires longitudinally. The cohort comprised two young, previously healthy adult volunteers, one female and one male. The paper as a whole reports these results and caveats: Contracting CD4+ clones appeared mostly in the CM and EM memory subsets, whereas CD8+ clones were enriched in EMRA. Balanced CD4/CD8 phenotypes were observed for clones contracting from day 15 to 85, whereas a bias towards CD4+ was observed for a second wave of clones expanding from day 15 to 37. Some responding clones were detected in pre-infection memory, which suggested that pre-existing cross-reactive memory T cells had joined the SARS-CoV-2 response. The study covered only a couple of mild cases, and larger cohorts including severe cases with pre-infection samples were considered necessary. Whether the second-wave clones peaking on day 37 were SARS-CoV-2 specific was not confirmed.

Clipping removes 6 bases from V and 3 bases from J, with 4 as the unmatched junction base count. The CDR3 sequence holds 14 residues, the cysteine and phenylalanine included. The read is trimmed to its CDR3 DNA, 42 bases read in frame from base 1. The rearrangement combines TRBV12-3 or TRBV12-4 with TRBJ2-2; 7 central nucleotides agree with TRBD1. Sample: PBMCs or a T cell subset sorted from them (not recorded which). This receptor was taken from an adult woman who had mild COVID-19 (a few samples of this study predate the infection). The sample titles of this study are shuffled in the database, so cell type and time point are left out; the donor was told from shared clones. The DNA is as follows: TGTGCCAGCAGAACAGGGGTGGACACCGGGGAGCTGTTTTTT. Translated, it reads CASRTGVDTGELFF.